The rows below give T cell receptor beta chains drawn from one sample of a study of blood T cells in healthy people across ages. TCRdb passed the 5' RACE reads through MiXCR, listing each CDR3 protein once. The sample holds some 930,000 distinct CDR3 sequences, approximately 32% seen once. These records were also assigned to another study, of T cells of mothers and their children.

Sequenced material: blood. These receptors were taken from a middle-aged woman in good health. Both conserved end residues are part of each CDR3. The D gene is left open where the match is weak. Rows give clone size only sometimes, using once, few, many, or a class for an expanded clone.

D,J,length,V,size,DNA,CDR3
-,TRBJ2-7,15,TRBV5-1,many,TGCGCCAGCAGCTTGGCGGTGGGGGCAGCCTACGAGCAGTACTTC,CASSLAVGAAYEQYF
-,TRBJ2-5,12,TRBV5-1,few,TGCACCAGCAGCGAACAGCAAGAGACCCAGTACTTC,CTSSEQQETQYF
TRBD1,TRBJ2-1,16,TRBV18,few,TGTGCCGGCTCACGGGCAGGACAGGGATCCTACAATGAGCAGTTCTTC,CAGSRAGQGSYNEQFF
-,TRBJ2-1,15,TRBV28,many,TGTGCCAGCAGGACCGGGACCGGGGGATACAATGAGCAGTTCTTC,CASRTGTGGYNEQFF
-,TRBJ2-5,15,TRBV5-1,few,TGCGCCAGCAGCTTGGAGATCAGGACTGAAGAGACCCAGTACTTC,CASSLEIRTEETQYF
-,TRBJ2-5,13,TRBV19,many,TGTGCCAGTAGTATGGGTGTCCGAGAGACCCAGTACTTC,CASSMGVRETQYF
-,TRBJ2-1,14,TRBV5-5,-,TGTGCCAGCAGCCAAGATCTTCGGAGTGGTGAGCAGTTCTTC,CASSQDLRSGEQFF
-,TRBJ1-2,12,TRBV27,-,TGTGCCAGCAGATACCCACTGGGTGACTACACCTTC,CASRYPLGDYTF
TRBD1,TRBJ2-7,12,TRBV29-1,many,TGCAGCGTTAGCAGGGGGACCGCCGAGCAGTACTTC,CSVSRGTAEQYF
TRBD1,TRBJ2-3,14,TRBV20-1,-,TGCAGTGCTACCCGGGACAGGGGGGCAGATACGCAGTATTTT,CSATRDRGADTQYF
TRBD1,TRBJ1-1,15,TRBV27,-,TGTGCCAGCAGTTACAGGGGAGTCATGAACACTGAAGCTTTCTTT,CASSYRGVMNTEAFF
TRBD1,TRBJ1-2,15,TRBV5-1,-,TGCGCCAGCAGCACCGGGACAGGATTAAACTATGGCTACACCTTC,CASSTGTGLNYGYTF
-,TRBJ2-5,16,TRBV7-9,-,TGTGCCAGCAGCTTAGGGGGCCGGAGGGTTTCTGAGACCCAGTACTTC,CASSLGGRRVSETQYF
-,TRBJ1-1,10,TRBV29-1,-,TGCAGCGTTGACCTCGAACTTGGTTTCTTT,CSVDLELGFF
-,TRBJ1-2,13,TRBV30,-,TGTGCCTGGACCAGGACGACTGGAGGGGGCTACACCTTC,CAWTRTTGGGYTF
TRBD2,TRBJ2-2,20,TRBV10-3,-,TGTGCCATCAGTGACCAGTTTCGGCTAGCGGGAGGGCCGTCTACCGGGGAGCTGTTTTTT,CAISDQFRLAGGPSTGELFF
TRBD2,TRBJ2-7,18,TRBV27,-,TGTGCCTGCAGTGCGCGCCCTACCCGGGGGGGCTTTTCCTACGAGCAGTACTTC,CACSARPTRGGFSYEQYF
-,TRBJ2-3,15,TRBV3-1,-,TGTGCCAGCAGCCAAGATGGGAGTAGCACAGATACGCAGTATTTT,CASSQDGSSTDTQYF
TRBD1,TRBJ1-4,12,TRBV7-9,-,TGTGCTTTAACAGGGGGAAATGAAAAACTGTTTTTT,CALTGGNEKLFF
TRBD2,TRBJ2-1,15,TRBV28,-,TGTGCCAGCACTTTAGCGGGTTACGCCGCCAATGAGCAGTTCTTC,CASTLAGYAANEQFF
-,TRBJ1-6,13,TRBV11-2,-,TGTGCCAGCAGCTTAGGGGTAGATTCACCCCTCCACTTT,CASSLGVDSPLHF
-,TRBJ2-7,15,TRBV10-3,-,TGTGCCATAGGCCCGGAGCGCAGCTCCTACAATGAGCAGTACTTC,CAIGPERSSYNEQYF
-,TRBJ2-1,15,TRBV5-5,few,TGTGCCAGCAGCTTGGGACTATTCGCCTACAATGAGCAGTTCTTC,CASSLGLFAYNEQFF
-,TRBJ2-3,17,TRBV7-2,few,TGTGCCAGCAGCTTAGCGCGTCTGGCGGGGCCCACAGATACGCAGTATTTT,CASSLARLAGPTDTQYF
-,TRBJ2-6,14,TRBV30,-,TGTGCCTGGAGTTCAGGGTCTGGGGCCAACGTTCTGACTTTC,CAWSSGSGANVLTF
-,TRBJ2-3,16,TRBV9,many,TGTGCCAGCAGCGCACCCCATGCGGGAAGCACAGATACGCAGTATTTT,CASSAPHAGSTDTQYF
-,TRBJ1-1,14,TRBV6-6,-,TGTGCCGGACAGCAACAAGGAACGAACACTGAAGCTTTCTTT,CAGQQQGTNTEAFF
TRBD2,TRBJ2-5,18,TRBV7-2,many,TGTGCCAGCAGCTTAGAAGTCTGGGCTAGCGGAGTCGGAGAGACCCAGTACTTC,CASSLEVWASGVGETQYF
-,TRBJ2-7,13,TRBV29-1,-,TGCAACGTTGAGGGTCGGGCCTACAATGGGCAGTACTTC,CNVEGRAYNGQYF
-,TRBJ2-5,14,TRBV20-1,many,TGCAGTGCTAGAGTTGGATTAGGGGCAGAGACCCAGTACTTC,CSARVGLGAETQYF
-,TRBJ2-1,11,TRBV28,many,TGTGCCAGGAGAGGGTGGTATGAGCAGTTCTTC,CARRGWYEQFF
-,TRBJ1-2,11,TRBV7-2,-,TGTGCCAGCAGCTTCGTATATGGCTACACCTTC,CASSFVYGYTF
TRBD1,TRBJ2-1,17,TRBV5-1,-,TGCGCCAGCAGTACCGCAGGACAGGGAAACTTTTACAATGAGCAGTTCTTC,CASSTAGQGNFYNEQFF
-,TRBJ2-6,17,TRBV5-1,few,TGCGCCAGCAGCTCCTTGGATGCAAACTCTGGGGCCAACGTCCTGACTTTC,CASSSLDANSGANVLTF
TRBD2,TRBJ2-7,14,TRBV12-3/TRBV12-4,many,TGTGCCAGCAAGAGCGGGGGAGGCTCCTACGAGCAGTACTTC,CASKSGGGSYEQYF
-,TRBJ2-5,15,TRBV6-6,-,TGTGCCAGCAGGGGACCGGCGCAGATACAAGAGACCCAGTACTTC,CASRGPAQIQETQYF
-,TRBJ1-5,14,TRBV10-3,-,TGTGCCATCCGGGAGCGAGGGGACAATCAGCCCCAGCATTTT,CAIRERGDNQPQHF
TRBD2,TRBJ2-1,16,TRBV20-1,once,TGCAGTGCTAGAGATGGTGGACTAGCGGGAAACAATGAGCAGTTCTTC,CSARDGGLAGNNEQFF
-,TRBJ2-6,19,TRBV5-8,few,TGTGCCAGCAGCTCCTCGGGAGTCCGGTTTCCATCTGGGGCCAACGTCCTGACTTTC,CASSSSGVRFPSGANVLTF
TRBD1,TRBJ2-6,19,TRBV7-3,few,TGTGCCAGCAGCGCGCCCTTTGGACAGGGCAGCTCTGGGGCCAACGTCCTGACTTTC,CASSAPFGQGSSGANVLTF
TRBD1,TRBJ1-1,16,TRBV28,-,TGTGCCAGCAGTTCCCCAGGGGGCTTAAGGAACACTGAAGCTTTCTTT,CASSSPGGLRNTEAFF
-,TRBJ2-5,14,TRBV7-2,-,TGTGCCAGCAGCTTAAGCGAGATCCAAGAGACCCAGTACTTC,CASSLSEIQETQYF
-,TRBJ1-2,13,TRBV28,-,TGTGCCAGCAGTGGTGGGGAATGGTATGGCTACACCTTC,CASSGGEWYGYTF
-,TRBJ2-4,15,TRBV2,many,TGTGCCAGCAGTGAAGAGTCACTAGCCAAAAACATTCAGTACTTC,CASSEESLAKNIQYF
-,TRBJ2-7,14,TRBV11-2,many,TGTGCCAGCAGCTTAGGGTATAGCTCCTACGAGCAGTACTTC,CASSLGYSSYEQYF
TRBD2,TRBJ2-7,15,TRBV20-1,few,TGCAGTGTCCAGGCGGTGGGGGGGATCAGTAGCGAGCAGTACTTC,CSVQAVGGISSEQYF
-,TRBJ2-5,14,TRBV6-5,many,TGTGCCAGCAGTTACTCGGATCGTGGGGAGACCCAGTACTTC,CASSYSDRGETQYF
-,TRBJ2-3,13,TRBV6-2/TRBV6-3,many,TGTGCCAGCATCAGGAAAGGAGCAGATACGCAGTATTTT,CASIRKGADTQYF
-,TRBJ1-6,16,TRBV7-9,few,TGTGCCAGCAGCTTAGCGGTGAGCTCCTATAATTCACCCCTCCACTTT,CASSLAVSSYNSPLHF
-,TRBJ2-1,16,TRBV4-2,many,TGTGCCAGCAGCCAACCGAGGGCTAGAGGGAACAATGAGCAGTTCTTC,CASSQPRARGNNEQFF
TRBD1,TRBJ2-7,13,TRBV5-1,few,TGCGCCAGCAGCTTATGGACAGGGGGCGAGCAGTACTTC,CASSLWTGGEQYF
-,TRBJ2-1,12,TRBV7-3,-,TGTGCCAGCAGTTTATATCCAAACGAGCAGTTCTTC,CASSLYPNEQFF
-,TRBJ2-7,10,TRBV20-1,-,TGCAGGTGCAAGTTCTACGAGCAGTACTTC,CRCKFYEQYF
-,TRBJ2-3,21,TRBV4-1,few,TGCGCCAGTAGCCGAGGGGGGACCAGGGGAGTGTCTTTTCCGGACACAGATACGCAGTATTTT,CASSRGGTRGVSFPDTDTQYF
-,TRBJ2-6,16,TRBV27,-,TGTGCCAGCAGCTCCGGACGAGTCTCTGGGGCCAACGTCCTGACTTTC,CASSSGRVSGANVLTF
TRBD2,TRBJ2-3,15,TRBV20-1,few,TGCAGTGCTACGCGGACTAGCGGGGACACAGATACGCAGTATTTT,CSATRTSGDTDTQYF
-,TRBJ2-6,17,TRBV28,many,TGTGCCAGCAGTTCGACTCTGGATGGGTCTGGGGCCAACGTCCTGACTTTC,CASSSTLDGSGANVLTF
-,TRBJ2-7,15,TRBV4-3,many,TGCGCCAGCAGCCAGGGGGGGGCAGGGATCAGCGAGCAGTACTTC,CASSQGGAGISEQYF